The T cell receptor beta chain described here comes from a study of T cells in Graves' hyperthyroidism and ophthalmopathy. The study, taken as a whole, reports: Stable hyperthyroidism was separated from ophthalmopathy by a model based on 13 V-J features.

PBMCs stemmed from less than 13 ml fresh peripheral blood. The CDR3 is made up of 16 amino acids. Deletions cut 1 base from V and 3 bases from J, with 12 bases between. There were TCR beta CDR3 regions amplified from RNA transcripts. The TCR CDR3 was amplified in a first-round RT-PCR using the HTBI primer set. TCRdb re-called the multiplex PCR reads with MiXCR, one entry per CDR3 protein. The sample holds 300,000 to 350,000 distinct CDR3 sequences; 15% to 20% are singletons and the top ten take roughly a sixth. This clonotype was seen many times. Its antigen remains unknown. V gene TRBV12-3 or TRBV12-4 combines with J gene TRBJ2-2; no firm D call. Sequenced material: blood. The sequence was collected from a woman in her 40s with Graves' ophthalmopathy. Here the CDR3 reads CASSLGRWQHTGELFF. The CDR3 DNA sequence: TGTGCCAGCAGTTTAGGACGTTGGCAACACACCGGGGAGCTGTTTTTT.